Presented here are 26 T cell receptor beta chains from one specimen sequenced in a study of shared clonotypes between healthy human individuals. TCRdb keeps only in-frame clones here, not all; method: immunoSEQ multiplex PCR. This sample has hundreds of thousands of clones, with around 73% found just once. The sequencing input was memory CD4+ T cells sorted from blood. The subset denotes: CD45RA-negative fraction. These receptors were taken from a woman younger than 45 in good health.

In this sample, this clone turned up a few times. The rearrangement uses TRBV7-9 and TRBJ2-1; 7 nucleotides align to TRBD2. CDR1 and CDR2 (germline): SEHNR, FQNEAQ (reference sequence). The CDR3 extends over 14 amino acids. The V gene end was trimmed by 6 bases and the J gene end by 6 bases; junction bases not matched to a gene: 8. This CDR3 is CASRKASGGNEQFF. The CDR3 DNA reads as TGTGCCAGCAGAAAGGCTAGCGGTGGCAATGAGCAGTTCTTC.

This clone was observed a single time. CDR3: CASSFGQNTDTQYF. CDR3 DNA: TGTGCCAGCAGCTTCGGACAGAACACAGATACGCAGTATTTT. The chain carries TRBV7-9 and TRBJ2-3; a possible D gene is TRBD1 (6 bases). Trimming took 3 bases from V and 2 from J, leaving 9 bases between them. The CDR3 is made up of 14 amino acids. CDR1 and CDR2 (germline): SEHNR, FQNEAQ (reference sequence).

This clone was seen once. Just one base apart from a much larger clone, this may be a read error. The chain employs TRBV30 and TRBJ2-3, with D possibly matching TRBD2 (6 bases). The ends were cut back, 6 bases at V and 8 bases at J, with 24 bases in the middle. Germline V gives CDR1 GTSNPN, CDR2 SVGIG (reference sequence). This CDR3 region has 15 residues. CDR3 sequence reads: CACRPLAGRAGTQYF. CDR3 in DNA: TGTGCCTGCCGCCCTCTCGCGGGGCGGGCAGGTACGCAGTATTTT.

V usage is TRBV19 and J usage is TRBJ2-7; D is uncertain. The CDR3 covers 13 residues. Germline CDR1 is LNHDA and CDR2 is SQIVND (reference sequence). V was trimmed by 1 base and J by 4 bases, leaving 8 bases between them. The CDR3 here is CASSIGWMYEQYF. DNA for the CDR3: TGTGCCAGTAGTATAGGGTGGATGTACGAGCAGTACTTC.

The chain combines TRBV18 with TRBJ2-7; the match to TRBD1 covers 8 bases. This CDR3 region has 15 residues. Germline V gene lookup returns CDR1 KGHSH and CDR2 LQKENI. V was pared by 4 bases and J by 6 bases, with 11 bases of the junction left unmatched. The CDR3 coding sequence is TGTGCCAGCTCACTACCGGGACAGGAGGGAACCGAGCAGTACTTC. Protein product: CASSLPGQEGTEQYF.

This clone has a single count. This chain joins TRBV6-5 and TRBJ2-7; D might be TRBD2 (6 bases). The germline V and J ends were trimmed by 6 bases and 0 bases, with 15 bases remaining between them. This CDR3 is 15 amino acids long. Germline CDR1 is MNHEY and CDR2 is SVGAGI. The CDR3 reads CASSPAVGSSYEQYF. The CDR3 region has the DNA TGTGCCAGCAGCCCAGCAGTCGGGAGCTCCTACGAGCAGTACTTC.

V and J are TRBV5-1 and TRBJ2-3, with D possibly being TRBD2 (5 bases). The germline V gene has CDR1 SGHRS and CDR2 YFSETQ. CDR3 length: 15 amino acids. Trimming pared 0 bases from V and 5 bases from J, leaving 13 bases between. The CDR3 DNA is TGCGCCAGCAGCTTGGTGCCTAGCCGGGGAGATACGCAGTATTTT. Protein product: CASSLVPSRGDTQYF.

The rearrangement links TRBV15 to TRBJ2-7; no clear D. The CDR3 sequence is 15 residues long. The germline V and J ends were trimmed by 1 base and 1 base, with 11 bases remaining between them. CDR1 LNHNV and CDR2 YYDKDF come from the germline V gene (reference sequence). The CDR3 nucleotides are TGTGCCACCAGCAGAGGAGCCAGTCGGTCCTACGAGCAGTACTTC. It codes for CATSRGASRSYEQYF.

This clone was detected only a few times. DNA for the CDR3: TGTGCCAGCAGCCTTAGCGGGAGGGCCTACGAGCAGTACTTC. It encodes CASSLSGRAYEQYF. V gene TRBV5-4 combines with J gene TRBJ2-7; the match to TRBD2 covers 11 bases. CDR3 length: 14 residues. V lost 4 bases and J lost 2; bases outside the gene matches: 2. CDR1 SGHNT and CDR2 YYREEE come from the germline V gene (reference sequence).

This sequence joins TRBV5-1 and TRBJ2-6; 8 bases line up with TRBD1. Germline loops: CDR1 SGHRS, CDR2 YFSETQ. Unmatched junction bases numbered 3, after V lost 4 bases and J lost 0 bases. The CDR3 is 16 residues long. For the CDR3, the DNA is TGCGCCAGCAGCACCACAGGGGGCTCTGGGGCCAACGTCCTGACTTTC. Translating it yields CASSTTGGSGANVLTF.

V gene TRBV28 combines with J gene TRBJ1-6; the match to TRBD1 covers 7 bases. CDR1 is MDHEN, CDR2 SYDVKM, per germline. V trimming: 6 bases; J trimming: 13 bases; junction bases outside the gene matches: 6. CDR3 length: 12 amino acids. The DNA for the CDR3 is TGTGCCAGCAGAAACAGGGGCGGTCCCCTCCACTTT. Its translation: CASRNRGGPLHF.

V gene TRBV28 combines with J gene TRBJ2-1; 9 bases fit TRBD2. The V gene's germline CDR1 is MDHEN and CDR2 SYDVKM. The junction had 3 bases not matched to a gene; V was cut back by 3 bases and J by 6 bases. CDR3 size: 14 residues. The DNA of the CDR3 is TGTGCCAGCAGTTTGGCGGGAGGGGTCAATGAGCAGTTCTTC. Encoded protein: CASSLAGGVNEQFF.

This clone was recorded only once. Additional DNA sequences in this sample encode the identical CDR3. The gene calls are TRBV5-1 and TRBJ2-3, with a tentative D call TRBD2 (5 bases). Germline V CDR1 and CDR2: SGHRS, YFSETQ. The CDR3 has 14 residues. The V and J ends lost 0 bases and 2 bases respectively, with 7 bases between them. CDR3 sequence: CASSLGTLTDTQYF. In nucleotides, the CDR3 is TGCGCCAGCAGCTTGGGGACTCTCACAGATACGCAGTATTTT.

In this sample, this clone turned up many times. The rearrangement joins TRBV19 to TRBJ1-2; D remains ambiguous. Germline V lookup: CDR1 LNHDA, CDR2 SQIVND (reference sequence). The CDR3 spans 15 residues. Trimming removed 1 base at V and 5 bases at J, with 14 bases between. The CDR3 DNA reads TGTGCCAGTAGTATAGGGGTGCAGGCTGGATATGGCTACACCTTC. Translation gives CASSIGVQAGYGYTF. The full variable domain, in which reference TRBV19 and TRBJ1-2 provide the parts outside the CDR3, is DGGITQSPKYLFRKEGQNVTLSCEQNLNHDAMYWYRQDPGQGLRLIYYSQIVNDFQKGDIAEGYSVSREKKESFPLTVTSAQKNPTAFYLCASSIGVQAGYGYTFGSGTRLTVV.

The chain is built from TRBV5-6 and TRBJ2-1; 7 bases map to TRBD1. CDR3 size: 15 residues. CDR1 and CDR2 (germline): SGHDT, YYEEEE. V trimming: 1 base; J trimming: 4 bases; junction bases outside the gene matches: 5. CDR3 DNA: TGTGCCAGCAGCTTGTGGGACAGAAAGTACAATGAGCAGTTCTTC. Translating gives CASSLWDRKYNEQFF.

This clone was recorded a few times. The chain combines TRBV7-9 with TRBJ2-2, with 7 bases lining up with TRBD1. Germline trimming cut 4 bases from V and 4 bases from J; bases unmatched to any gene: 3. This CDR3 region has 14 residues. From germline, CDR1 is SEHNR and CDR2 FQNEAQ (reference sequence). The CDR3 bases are TGTGCCAGCAGCTGGACAGGAGCCACCGGGGAGCTGTTTTTT. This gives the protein CASSWTGATGELFF. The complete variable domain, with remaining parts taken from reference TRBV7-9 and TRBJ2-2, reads DTGVSQNPRHKITKRGQNVTFRCDPISEHNRLYWYRQTLGQGPEFLTYFQNEAQLEKSRLLSDRFSAERPKGSFSTLEIQRTEQGDSAMYLCASSWTGATGELFFGEGSRLTVL.

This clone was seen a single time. CDR3 in DNA: TGCGCCAGCAGCCAGCAAGGGTTAGCAGGAATAAACTCTGGAAACACCATATATTTT. This translates into CASSQQGLAGINSGNTIYF. The rearrangement joins TRBV5-1 to TRBJ1-3; no firm D call. With 4 bases removed from V and 0 bases from J, the gap between germline ends came to 23 bases. Germline values: CDR1 SGHRS, CDR2 YFSETQ. This CDR3 has 19 amino acids.

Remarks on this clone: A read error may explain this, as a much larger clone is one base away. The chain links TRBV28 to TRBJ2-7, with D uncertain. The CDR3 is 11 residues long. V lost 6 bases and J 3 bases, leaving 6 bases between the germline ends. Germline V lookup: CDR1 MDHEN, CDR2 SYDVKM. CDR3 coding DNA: TGTGCCAGCAGACAATACTACGAGCAGTACTTC. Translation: CASRQYYEQYF. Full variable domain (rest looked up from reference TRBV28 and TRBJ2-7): DVKVTQSSRYLVKRTGEKVFLECVQDMDHENMFWYRQDPGLGLRLIYFSYDVKMKEKGDIPEGYSVSREKKERFSLILESASTNQTSMYLCASRQYYEQYFGPGTRLTVT.

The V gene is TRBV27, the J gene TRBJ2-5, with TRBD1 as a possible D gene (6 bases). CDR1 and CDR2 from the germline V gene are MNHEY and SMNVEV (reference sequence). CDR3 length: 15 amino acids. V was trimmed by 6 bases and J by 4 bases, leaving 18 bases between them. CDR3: CASSSYRERGETQYF. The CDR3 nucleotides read TGTGCCAGCAGCTCCTACAGGGAAAGGGGAGAGACCCAGTACTTC.

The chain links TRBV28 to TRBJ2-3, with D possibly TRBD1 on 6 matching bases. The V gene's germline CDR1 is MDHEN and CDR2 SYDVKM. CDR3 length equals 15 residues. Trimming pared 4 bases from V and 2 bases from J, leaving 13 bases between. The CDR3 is CASSYGQGSTDTQYF. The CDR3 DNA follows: TGTGCCAGCAGTTACGGGCAGGGGTCCACAGATACGCAGTATTTT. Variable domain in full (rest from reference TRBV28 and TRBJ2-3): DVKVTQSSRYLVKRTGEKVFLECVQDMDHENMFWYRQDPGLGLRLIYFSYDVKMKEKGDIPEGYSVSREKKERFSLILESASTNQTSMYLCASSYGQGSTDTQYFGPGTRLTVL.

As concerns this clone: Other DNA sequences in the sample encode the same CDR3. CDR3 sequence: CAISEPNQPQHF. The CDR3 nucleotides read TGTGCCATCAGTGAGCCGAATCAGCCCCAGCATTTT. The chain combines TRBV10-3 with TRBJ1-5; D call uncertain. With 2 bases removed from V and 4 bases from J, the gap between germline ends came to 3 bases. CDR3 length: 12 residues. Germline V gene data show CDR1 as ENHRY and CDR2 as SYGVKD.

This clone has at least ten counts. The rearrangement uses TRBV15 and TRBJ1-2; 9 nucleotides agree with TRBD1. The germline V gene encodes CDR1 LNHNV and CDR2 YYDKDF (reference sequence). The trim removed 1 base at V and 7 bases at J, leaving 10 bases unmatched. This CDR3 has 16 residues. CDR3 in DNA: TGTGCCACCAGCAGAGCTTGGCCGGGACAGGGTGCTGGCTACACCTTC. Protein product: CATSRAWPGQGAGYTF.

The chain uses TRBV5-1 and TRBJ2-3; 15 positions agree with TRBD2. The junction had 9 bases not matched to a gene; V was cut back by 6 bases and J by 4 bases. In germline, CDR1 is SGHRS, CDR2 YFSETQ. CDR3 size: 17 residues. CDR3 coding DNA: TGCGCCAGCACCTTATGGACTAGCGGGAGGGCAGCAGATACGCAGTATTTT. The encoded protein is CASTLWTSGRAADTQYF.

The CDR3: CASSDRGTDTQYF. The CDR3 DNA reads TGTGCCAGCTCGGACAGGGGGACAGATACGCAGTATTTT. The chain recombines TRBV5-6 with TRBJ2-3; 10 nucleotides align to TRBD1. Per the germline V gene, CDR1 is SGHDT and CDR2 is YYEEEE. The CDR3 is made up of 13 amino acids. J was trimmed by 3 bases and V by 7 bases; bases with no gene match: 2.

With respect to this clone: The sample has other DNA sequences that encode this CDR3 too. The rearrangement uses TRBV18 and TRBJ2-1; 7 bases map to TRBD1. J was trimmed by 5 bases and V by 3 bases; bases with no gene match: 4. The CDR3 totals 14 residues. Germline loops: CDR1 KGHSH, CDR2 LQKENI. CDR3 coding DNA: TGTGCCAGCTCACCCCGAACAGGGGACAATGAGCAGTTCTTC. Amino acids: CASSPRTGDNEQFF. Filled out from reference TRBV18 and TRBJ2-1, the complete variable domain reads NAGVMQNPRHLVRRRGQEARLRCSPMKGHSHVYWYRQLPEEGLKFMVYLQKENIIDESGMPKERFSAEFPKEGPSILRIQQVVRGDSAAYFCASSPRTGDNEQFFGPGTRLTVL.

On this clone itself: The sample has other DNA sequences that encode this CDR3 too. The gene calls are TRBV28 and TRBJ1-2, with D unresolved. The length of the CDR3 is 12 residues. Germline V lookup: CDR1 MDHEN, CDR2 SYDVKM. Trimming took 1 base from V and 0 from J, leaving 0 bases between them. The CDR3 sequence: CASSLSNYGYTF. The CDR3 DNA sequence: TGTGCCAGCAGTTTATCTAACTATGGCTACACCTTC.